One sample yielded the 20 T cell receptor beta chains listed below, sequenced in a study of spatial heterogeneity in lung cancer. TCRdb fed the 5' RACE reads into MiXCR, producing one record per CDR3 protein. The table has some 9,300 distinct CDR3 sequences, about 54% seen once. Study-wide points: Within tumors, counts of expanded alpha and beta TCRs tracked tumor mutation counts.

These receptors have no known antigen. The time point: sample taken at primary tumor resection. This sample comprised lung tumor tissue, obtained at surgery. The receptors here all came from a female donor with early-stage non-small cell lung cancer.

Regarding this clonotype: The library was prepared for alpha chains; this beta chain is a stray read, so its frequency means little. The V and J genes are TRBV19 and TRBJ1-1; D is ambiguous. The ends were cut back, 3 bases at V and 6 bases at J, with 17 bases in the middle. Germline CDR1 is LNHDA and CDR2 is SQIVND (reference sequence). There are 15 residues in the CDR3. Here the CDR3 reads CASSMGGPGKAEAFF. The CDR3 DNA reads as TGTGCCAGTAGTATGGGTGGACCTGGTAAGGCTGAAGCTTTCTTT.

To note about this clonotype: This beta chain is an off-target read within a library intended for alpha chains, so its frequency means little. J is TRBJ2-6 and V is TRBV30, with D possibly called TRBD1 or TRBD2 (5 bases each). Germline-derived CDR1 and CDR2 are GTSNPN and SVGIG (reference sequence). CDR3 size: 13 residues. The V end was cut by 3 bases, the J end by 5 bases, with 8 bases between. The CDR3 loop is CAWRRGWANVLTF. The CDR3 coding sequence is TGTGCCTGGAGGAGGGGATGGGCCAACGTCCTGACTTTC.

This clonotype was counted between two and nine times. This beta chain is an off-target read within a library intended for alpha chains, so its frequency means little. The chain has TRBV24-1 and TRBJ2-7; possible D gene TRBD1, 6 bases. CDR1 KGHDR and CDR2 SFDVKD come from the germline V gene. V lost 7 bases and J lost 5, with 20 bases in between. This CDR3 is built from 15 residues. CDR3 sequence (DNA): TGTGCCACCAGCGACTACAGGGCAGGTTCCAACGAGCAGTACTTC. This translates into CATSDYRAGSNEQYF.

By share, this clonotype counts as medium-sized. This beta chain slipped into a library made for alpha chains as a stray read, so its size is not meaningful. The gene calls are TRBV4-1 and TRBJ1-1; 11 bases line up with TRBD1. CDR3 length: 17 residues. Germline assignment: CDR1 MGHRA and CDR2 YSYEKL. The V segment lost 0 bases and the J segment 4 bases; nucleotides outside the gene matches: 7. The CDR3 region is CASSQEPGQGAFTEAFF. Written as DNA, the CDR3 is TGCGCCAGCAGCCAAGAACCCGGACAGGGGGCGTTCACTGAAGCTTTCTTT.

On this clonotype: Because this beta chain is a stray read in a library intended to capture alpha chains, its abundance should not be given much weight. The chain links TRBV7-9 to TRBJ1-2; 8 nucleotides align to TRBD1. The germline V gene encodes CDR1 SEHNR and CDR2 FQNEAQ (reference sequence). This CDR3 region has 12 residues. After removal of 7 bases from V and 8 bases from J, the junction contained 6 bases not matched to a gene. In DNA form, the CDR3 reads TGTGCCAGCACCGGACAGGGAGGCGGCTACACCTTC. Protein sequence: CASTGQGGGYTF.

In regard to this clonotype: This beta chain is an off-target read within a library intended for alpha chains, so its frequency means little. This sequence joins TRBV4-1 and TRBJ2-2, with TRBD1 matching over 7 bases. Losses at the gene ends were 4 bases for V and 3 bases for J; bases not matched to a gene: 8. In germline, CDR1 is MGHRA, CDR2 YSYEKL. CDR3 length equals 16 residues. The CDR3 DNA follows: TGCGCCAGCAGCCGCCCGACAGGGATCGACACCGGGGAGCTGTTTTTT. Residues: CASSRPTGIDTGELFF.

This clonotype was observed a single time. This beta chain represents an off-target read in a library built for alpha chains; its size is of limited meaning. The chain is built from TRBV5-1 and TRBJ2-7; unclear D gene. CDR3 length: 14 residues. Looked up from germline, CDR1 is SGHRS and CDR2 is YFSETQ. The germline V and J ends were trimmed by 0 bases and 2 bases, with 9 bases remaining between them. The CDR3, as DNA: TGCGCCAGCAGCTTGGATCCTGTAGCCTACGAGCAGTACTTC. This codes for CASSLDPVAYEQYF.

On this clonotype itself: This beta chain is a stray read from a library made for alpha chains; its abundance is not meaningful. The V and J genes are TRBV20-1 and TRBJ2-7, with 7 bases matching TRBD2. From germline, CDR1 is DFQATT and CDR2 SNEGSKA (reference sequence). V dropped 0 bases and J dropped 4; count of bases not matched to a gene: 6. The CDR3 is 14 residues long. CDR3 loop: CSARDRTSRYEQYF. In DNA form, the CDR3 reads TGCAGTGCTAGAGACAGGACTAGTAGGTACGAGCAGTACTTC.

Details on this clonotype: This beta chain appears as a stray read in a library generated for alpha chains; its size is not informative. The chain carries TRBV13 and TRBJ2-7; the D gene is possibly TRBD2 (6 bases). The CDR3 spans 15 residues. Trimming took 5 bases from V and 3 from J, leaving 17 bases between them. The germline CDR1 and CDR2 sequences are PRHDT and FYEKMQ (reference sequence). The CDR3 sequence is CASSPAGQGGYEQYF. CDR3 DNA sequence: TGTGCCAGCAGCCCCGCAGGGCAGGGAGGCTACGAGCAGTACTTC.

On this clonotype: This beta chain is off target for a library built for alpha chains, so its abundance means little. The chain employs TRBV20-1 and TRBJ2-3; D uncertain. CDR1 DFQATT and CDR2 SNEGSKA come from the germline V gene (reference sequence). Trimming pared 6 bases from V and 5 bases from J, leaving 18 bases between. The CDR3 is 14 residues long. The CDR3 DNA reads TGCAGTGCCCCTGAGAGGCAACTCCTAGATACGCAGTATTTT. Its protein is CSAPERQLLDTQYF.

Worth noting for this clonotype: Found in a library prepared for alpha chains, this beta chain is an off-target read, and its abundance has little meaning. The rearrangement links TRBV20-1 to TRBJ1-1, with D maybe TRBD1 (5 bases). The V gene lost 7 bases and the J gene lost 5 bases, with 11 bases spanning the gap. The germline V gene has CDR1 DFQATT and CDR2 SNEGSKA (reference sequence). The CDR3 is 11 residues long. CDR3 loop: CSGAGMTEAFF. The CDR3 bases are TGCAGTGGAGCAGGGATGACTGAAGCTTTCTTT.

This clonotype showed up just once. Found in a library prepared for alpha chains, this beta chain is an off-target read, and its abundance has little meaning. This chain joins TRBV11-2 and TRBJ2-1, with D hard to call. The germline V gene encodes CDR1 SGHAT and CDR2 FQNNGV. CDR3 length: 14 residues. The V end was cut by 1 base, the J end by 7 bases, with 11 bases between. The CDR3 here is CASSLGWVRNEQFF. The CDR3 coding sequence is TGTGCCAGCAGCTTAGGTTGGGTTAGGAATGAGCAGTTCTTC.

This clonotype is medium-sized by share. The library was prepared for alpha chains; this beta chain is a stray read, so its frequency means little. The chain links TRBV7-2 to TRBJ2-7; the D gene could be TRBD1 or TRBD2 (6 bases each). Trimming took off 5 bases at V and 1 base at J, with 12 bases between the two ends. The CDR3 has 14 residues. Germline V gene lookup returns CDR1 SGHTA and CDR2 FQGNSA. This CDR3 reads CASSPGAGSYEQYF. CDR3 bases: TGTGCCAGCAGCCCGGGGGCAGGGTCCTACGAGCAGTACTTC.

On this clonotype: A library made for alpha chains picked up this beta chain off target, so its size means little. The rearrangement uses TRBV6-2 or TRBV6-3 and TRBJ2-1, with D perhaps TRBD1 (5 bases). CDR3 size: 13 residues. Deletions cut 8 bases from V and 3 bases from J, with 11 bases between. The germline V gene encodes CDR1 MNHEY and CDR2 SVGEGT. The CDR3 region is CASAGIGYNEQFF. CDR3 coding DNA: TGTGCCAGCGCAGGGATTGGCTACAATGAGCAGTTCTTC.

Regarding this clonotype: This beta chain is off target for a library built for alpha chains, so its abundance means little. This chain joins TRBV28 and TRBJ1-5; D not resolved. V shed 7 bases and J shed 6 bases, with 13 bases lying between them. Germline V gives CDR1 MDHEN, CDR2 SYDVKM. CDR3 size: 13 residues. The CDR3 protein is CASNERVVQPQHF. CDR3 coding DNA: TGTGCCAGCAATGAAAGGGTGGTTCAGCCCCAGCATTTT.

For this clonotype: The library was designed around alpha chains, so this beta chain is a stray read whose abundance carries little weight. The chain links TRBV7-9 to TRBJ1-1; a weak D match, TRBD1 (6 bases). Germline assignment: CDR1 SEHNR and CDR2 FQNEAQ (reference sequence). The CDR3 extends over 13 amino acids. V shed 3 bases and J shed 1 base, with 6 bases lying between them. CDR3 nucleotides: TGTGCCAGCAGCTTGGACAGGAACACTGAAGCTTTCTTT. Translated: CASSLDRNTEAFF.

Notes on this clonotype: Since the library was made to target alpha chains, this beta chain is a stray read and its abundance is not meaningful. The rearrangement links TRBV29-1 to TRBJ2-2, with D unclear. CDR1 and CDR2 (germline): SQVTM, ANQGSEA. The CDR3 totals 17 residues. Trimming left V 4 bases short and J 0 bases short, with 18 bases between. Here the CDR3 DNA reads TGCAGCGTTGCCACCGCACGCAGTGGGGCGAACACCGGGGAGCTGTTTTTT. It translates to CSVATARSGANTGELFF.

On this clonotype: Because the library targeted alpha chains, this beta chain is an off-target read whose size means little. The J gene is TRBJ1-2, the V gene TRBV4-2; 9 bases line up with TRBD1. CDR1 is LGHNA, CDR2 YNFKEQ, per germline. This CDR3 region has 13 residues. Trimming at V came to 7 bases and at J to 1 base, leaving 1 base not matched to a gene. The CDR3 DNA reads TGTGCCAGCAAGGGACAGGGTAACTATGGCTACACCTTC. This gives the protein CASKGQGNYGYTF.

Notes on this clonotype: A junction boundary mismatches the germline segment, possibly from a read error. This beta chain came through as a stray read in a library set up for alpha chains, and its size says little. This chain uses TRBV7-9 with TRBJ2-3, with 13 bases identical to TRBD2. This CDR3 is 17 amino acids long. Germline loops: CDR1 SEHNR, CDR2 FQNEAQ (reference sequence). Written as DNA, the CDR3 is TGTGCCAGCAGCCCCGGACTAGCGGGGGCCCGCACAGGTACGCAGTATTTT. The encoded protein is CASSPGLAGARTGTQYF. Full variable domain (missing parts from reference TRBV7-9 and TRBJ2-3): DTGVSQNPRHKITKRGQNVTFRCDPISEHNRLYWYRQTLGQGPEFLTYFQNEAQLEKSRLLSDRFSAERPKGSFSTLEIQRTEQGDSAMYLCASSPGLAGARTGTQYFGPGTRLTVL.

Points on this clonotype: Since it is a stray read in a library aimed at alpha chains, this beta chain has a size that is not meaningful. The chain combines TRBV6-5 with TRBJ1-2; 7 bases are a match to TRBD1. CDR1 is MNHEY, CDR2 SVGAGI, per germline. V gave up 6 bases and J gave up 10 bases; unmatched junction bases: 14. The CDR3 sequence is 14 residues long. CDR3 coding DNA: TGTGCCAGCAGGTCCGACAGGGAAGTTCCCCTCTACACCTTC. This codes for CASRSDREVPLYTF.